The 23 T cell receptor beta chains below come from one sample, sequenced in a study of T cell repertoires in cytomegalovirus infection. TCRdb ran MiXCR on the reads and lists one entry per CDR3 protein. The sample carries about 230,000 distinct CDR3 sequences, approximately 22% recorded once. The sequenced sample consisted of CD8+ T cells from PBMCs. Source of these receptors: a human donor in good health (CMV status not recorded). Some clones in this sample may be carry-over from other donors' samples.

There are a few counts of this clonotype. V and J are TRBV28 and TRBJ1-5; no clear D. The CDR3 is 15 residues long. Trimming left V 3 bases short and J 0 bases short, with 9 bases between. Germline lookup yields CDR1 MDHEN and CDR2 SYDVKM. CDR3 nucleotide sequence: TGTGCCAGCAGTTTTAGGCAGAATAGCAATCAGCCCCAGCATTTT. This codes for CASSFRQNSNQPQHF.

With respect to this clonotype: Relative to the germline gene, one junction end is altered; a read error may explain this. CDR3 residues: CASSQEEGLVAETQYF. In DNA form, the CDR3 reads TGTGCCAGCAGCCAAGAAGAGGGCTTAGTGGCGGAGACCCAGTACTTC. The rearrangement joins TRBV4-1 to TRBJ2-5; D might be TRBD2 (5 bases). The CDR3 contains 16 residues. Germline CDR1 reads MGHRA; CDR2 reads YSYEKL.

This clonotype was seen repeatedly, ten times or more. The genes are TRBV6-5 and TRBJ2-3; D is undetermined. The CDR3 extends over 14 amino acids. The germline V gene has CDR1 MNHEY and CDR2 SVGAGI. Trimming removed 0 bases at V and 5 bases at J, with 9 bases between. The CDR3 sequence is CASSYSNLGDTQYF. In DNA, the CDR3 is TGTGCCAGCAGTTACTCGAACCTTGGAGATACGCAGTATTTT.

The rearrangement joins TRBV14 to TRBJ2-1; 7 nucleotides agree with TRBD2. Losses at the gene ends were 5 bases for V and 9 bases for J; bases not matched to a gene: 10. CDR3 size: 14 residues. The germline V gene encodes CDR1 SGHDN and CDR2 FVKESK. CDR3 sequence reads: CASSSWTSGFEQFF. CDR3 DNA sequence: TGTGCCAGCAGCTCATGGACTAGTGGGTTTGAGCAGTTCTTC. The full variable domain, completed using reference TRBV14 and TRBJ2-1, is EAGVTQFPSHSVIEKGQTVTLRCDPISGHDNLYWYRRVMGKEIKFLLHFVKESKQDESGMPNNRFLAERTGGTYSTLKVQPAELEDSGVYFCASSSWTSGFEQFFGPGTRLTVL.

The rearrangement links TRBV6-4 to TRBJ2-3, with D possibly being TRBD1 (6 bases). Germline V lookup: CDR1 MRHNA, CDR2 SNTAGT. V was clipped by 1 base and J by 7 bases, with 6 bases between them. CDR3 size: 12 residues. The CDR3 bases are TGTGCCAGCAGTGACTGGGGGCATACGCAGTATTTT. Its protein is CASSDWGHTQYF.

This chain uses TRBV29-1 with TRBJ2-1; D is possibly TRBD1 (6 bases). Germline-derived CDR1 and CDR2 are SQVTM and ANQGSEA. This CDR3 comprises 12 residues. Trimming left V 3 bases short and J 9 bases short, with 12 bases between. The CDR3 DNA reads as TGCAGCGTTGAGGAACAGGGCGGTGAGCAGTTCTTC. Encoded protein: CSVEEQGGEQFF.

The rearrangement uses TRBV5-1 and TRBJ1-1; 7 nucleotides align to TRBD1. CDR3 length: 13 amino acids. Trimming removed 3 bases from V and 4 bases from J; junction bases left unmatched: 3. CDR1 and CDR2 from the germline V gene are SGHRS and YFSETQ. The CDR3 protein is CASSWRTGTEAFF. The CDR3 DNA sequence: TGCGCCAGCAGCTGGAGGACAGGCACTGAAGCTTTCTTT.

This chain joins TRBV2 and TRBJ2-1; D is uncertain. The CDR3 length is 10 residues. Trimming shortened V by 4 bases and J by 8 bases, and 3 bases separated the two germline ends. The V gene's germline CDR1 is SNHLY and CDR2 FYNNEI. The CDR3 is CASSGYEQFF. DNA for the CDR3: TGTGCCAGCAGTGGATATGAGCAGTTCTTC.

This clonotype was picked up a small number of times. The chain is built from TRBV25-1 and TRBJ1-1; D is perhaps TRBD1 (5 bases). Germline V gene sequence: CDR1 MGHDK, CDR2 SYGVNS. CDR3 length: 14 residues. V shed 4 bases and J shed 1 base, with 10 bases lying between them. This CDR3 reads CASSAGGGNTEAFF. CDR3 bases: TGTGCCAGCAGTGCCGGGGGAGGGAACACTGAAGCTTTCTTT.

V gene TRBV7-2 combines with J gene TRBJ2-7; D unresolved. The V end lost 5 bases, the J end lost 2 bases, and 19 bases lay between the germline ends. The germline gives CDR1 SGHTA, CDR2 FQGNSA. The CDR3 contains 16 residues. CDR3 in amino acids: CASSPVSPPPAYEQYF. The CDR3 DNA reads TGTGCCAGCAGCCCCGTTTCCCCCCCCCCGGCCTACGAGCAGTACTTC.

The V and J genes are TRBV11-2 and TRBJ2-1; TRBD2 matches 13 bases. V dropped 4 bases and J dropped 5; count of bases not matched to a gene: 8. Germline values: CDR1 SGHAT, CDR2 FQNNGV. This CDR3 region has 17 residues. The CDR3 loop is CASSSTSGGEGDNEQFF. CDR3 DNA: TGTGCCAGCAGCTCTACTAGCGGGGGGGAGGGGGACAATGAGCAGTTCTTC.

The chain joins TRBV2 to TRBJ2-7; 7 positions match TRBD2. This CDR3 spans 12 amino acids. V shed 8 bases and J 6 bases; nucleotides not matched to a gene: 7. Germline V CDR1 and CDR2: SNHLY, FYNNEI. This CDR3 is CASGGGEGEQYF. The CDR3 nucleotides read TGTGCCAGCGGAGGAGGGGAGGGCGAGCAGTACTTC. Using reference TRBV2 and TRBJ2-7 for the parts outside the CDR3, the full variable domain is EPEVTQTPSHQVTQMGQEVILRCVPISNHLYFYWYRQILGQKVEFLVSFYNNEISEKSEIFDDQFSVERPDGSNFTLKIRSTKLEDSAMYFCASGGGEGEQYFGPGTRLTVT.

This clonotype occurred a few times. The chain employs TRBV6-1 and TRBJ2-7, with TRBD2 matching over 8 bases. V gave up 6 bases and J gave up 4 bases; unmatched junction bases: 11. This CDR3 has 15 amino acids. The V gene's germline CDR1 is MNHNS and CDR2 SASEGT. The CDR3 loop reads CASRVHSAGGYEQYF. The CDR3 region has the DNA TGTGCCAGCAGGGTTCATAGCGCGGGGGGTTACGAGCAGTACTTC.

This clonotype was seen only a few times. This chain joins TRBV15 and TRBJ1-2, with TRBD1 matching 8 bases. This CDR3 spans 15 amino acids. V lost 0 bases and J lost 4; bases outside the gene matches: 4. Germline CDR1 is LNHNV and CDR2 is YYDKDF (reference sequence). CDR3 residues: CATSRETGAIYGYTF. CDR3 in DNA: TGTGCCACCAGCAGAGAGACAGGGGCCATCTATGGCTACACCTTC.

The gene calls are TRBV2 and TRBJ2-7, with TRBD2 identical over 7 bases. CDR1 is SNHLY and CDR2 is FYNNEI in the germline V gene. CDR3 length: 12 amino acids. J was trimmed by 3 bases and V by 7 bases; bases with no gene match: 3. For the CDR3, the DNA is TGTGCCAGCATCGGGGGGATCTACGAGCAGTACTTC. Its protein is CASIGGIYEQYF.

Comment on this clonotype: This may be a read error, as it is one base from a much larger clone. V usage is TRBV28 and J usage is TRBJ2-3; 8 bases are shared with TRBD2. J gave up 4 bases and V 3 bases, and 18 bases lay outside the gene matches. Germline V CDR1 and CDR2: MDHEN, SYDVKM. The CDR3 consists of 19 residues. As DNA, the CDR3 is TGTGCCAGCAGTTTGGATAGTGGTCGGGCGGGGGGTGGCGCAGATACGCAGTATTTT. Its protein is CASSLDSGRAGGGADTQYF. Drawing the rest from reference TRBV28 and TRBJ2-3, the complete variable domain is DVKVTQSSRYLVKRTGEKVFLECVQDMDHENMFWYRQDPGLGLRLIYFSYDVKMKEKGDIPEGYSVSREKKERFSLILESASTNQTSMYLCASSLDSGRAGGGADTQYFGPGTRLTVL.

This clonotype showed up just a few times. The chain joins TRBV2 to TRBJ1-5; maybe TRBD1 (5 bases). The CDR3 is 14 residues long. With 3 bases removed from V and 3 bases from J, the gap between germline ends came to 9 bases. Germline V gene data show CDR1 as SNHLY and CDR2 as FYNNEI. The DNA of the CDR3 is TGTGCCAGCAGTGACGGGGCAGACAATCAGCCCCAGCATTTT. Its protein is CASSDGADNQPQHF. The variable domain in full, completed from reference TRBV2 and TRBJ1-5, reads EPEVTQTPSHQVTQMGQEVILRCVPISNHLYFYWYRQILGQKVEFLVSFYNNEISEKSEIFDDQFSVERPDGSNFTLKIRSTKLEDSAMYFCASSDGADNQPQHFGDGTRLSIL.

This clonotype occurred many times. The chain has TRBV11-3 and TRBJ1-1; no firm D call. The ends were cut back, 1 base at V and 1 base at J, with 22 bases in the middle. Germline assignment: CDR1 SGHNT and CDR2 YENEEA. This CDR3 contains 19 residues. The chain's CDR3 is CASSLVPRALKYPNTEAFF. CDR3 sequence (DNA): TGTGCCAGCAGCTTAGTCCCCCGGGCCTTAAAATATCCGAACACTGAAGCTTTCTTT.

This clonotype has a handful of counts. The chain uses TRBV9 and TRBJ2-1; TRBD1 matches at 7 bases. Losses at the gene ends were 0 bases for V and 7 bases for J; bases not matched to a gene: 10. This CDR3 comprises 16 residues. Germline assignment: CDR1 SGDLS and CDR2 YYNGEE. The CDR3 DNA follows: TGTGCCAGCAGCGTAGCAAATTCCAGGGGGAAGAATGAGCAGTTCTTC. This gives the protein CASSVANSRGKNEQFF.

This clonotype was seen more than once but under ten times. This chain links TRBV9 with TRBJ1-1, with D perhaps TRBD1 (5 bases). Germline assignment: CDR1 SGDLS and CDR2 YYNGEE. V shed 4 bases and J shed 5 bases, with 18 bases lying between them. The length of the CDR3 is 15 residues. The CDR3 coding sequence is TGTGCCAGCAGCCCGTTCGGGGGGGTTGGGACTGAAGCTTTCTTT. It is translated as CASSPFGGVGTEAFF.

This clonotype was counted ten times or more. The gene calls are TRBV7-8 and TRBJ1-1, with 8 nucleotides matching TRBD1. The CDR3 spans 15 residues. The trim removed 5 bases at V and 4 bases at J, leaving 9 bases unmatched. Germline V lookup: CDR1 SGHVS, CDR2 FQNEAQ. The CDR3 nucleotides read TGTGCCAGCAGCCGAGAGACAGGGGATGGCACTGAAGCTTTCTTT. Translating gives CASSRETGDGTEAFF.

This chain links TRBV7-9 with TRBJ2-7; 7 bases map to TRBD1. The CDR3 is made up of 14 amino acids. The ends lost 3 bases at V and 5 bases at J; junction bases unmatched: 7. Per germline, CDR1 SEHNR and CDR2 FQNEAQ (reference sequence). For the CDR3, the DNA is TGTGCCAGCAGCTTTGGCCAGGGGGACGACGAGCAGTACTTC. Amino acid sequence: CASSFGQGDDEQYF.

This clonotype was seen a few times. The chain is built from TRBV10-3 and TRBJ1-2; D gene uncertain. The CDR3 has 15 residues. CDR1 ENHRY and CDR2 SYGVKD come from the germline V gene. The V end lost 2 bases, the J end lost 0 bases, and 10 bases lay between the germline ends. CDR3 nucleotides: TGTGCCATCAGTGAGCCTCTAGGCCCTAACTATGGCTACACCTTC. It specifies CAISEPLGPNYGYTF.